The rows below give T cell receptor beta chains drawn from one sample of a study of vaccination and CD4 T cells after COVID-19. Their cognate antigens are unknown. TCRdb itself ran the PCR reads through MiXCR, one entry per CDR3 protein. The table shows around 25,000 distinct CDR3 sequences, with about 61% occurring only once. Sequences were derived from CD4+ T cells from blood, cultured in vitro, sampled after SARS-CoV-2 vaccination. The origin of the receptors is a human donor who received a COVID-19 vaccine. Each CDR3 is given with its conserved first and last residue. The order of the fields is J gene, D gene, clone size, V gene, CDR3 length, CDR3 DNA, CDR3 protein. A D gene is named only where the DNA matches it firmly. Only some rows state a clone size, as once, few, many or a class for expanded clones.

>TRBJ2-5|TRBD1|NA|TRBV11-3|14
TGTGCCAGCAGCTTAACAGGGGGCCTTGAGACCCAGTACTTC
CASSLTGGLETQYF
>TRBJ1-2|NA|NA|TRBV5-5|14
TGTGCCAGCAGCTTGGTGGGGGATAACTATGGCTACACCTTC
CASSLVGDNYGYTF
>TRBJ1-6|TRBD1|few|TRBV7-2|15
TGTGCCAGCACTTACCTTCACAGGGGGAATTCACCCCTCCACTTT
CASTYLHRGNSPLHF
>TRBJ1-2|NA|NA|TRBV5-8|11
TGTGCCAGCAGCCCGAGGACGGGGGAGACCTTC
CASSPRTGETF
>TRBJ1-1|NA|few|TRBV6-1|13
TGTGCCAGCAGAGCGGGGCGAGACACTGAAGCTTTCTTT
CASRAGRDTEAFF
>TRBJ1-1|NA|NA|TRBV20-1|15
TGCAGTGCTCACCCCCGGGCAGGGTGGGTCCATGAAGCTTTCTTT
CSAHPRAGWVHEAFF
>TRBJ1-1|TRBD1|NA|TRBV20-1|14
TGCAGTGCCAACCTGGGGACAGGGGCCACTGAAGCTTTCTTT
CSANLGTGATEAFF
>TRBJ1-6|TRBD1|NA|TRBV12-5|13
TGTGCTTCCAGGGGGCGCGATGGATCACCCCTCCACTTT
CASRGRDGSPLHF
>TRBJ1-5|TRBD1|few|TRBV7-9|14
TGTGCCAGCAGCGCGGGACAGGGGCCCCAGCCCCAGCATTTT
CASSAGQGPQPQHF
>TRBJ2-3|TRBD1|NA|TRBV20-1|16
TGCAGTGCTAGGGGGAGGCCAGGGGGCCGCACAGATACGCAGTATTTT
CSARGRPGGRTDTQYF
>TRBJ2-3|TRBD2|few|TRBV7-9|17
TGTGCCAGCAGCTTAGCTCACCAGCGGGGGGTTACAGATACGCAGTATTTT
CASSLAHQRGVTDTQYF
>TRBJ1-2|TRBD1|NA|TRBV12-3/TRBV12-4|14
TGTGCCAGCAGCCTCAAACAGGGGGCGAGTGGCTACACCTTC
CASSLKQGASGYTF
>TRBJ1-2|TRBD1|NA|TRBV6-1|13
TGTGCCAGCAGTGCGGGACAGAACTATGGCTACACCTTC
CASSAGQNYGYTF
>TRBJ2-3|TRBD2|NA|TRBV20-1|14
TGCAGTGCGCGGCTAGCGGGGGCTGCAGATACGCAGTATTTT
CSARLAGAADTQYF
>TRBJ1-2|NA|NA|TRBV19|15
TGTGCCAGTAGTATCAGTGGGGGGAACAACTATGGCTACACCTTC
CASSISGGNNYGYTF
>TRBJ2-7|NA|few|TRBV20-1|12
TGCAGTGCTAGTAGGTCGGTCTACGAGCAGTACTTC
CSASRSVYEQYF
>TRBJ2-3|TRBD1|NA|TRBV24-1|15
TGTGCCACCAGCGTCGCAGGACAGGTCACAGATACGCAGTATTTT
CATSVAGQVTDTQYF
>TRBJ1-2|NA|once|TRBV30|12
TGTGCCTGCCACAGGAGGGGGTATGGCTACACCTTC
CACHRRGYGYTF
>TRBJ2-3|TRBD2|NA|TRBV6-2/TRBV6-3|15
TGTGCCAGCAGTTATAGTAGCGGGGAATCAGATACGCAGTATTTT
CASSYSSGESDTQYF
>TRBJ1-5|NA|few|TRBV19|15
TGTGCCAGTAGTATAGGGGCAAATAGCAATCAGCCCCAGCATTTT
CASSIGANSNQPQHF
>TRBJ1-1|TRBD1|once|TRBV19|17
TGTGCCAGTAGTATAGTGCCGGGACAGGGAGTTAGTAACGAAGCTTTCTTT
CASSIVPGQGVSNEAFF
>TRBJ1-2|NA|few|TRBV24-1|14
TGTGCCACCAGTCCCCGGGAACCCAACTATGGCTACACCTTC
CATSPREPNYGYTF
>TRBJ1-5|TRBD1|NA|TRBV10-3|13
TGTGCCACCCGGGACAGGCCGGAGTATCCCCAGCATTTT
CATRDRPEYPQHF
>TRBJ2-5|NA|NA|TRBV24-1|14
TGTGCCACCAGTGATTTTGACCCTCAAGAGACCCAGTACTTC
CATSDFDPQETQYF
>TRBJ1-1|NA|NA|TRBV7-9|13
TGTGCCAGCAGCCGAAAGGAAAACACTGAAGCTTTCTTT
CASSRKENTEAFF
>TRBJ1-2|NA|NA|TRBV6-1|14
TGTGCCAGCAGAGCCGGACAGAATCGTCTTGGCTACACCTTC
CASRAGQNRLGYTF
>TRBJ2-4|NA|NA|TRBV7-8|14
TGTGCCAGCAGCTTAGCCGAAAACGGGGACATTCAGTACTTC
CASSLAENGDIQYF
>TRBJ1-6|TRBD1|NA|TRBV12-3/TRBV12-4|15
TGTGCCAGCAGCACCAGGACAGGCGGTAATTCACCCCTCCACTTT
CASSTRTGGNSPLHF
>TRBJ1-4|NA|NA|TRBV7-2|14
TGTGCCAGCAGCTTGAGAGCAAAGGATGAAAAACTGTTTTTT
CASSLRAKDEKLFF
>TRBJ1-2|NA|NA|TRBV7-3|13
TGTGCCAGCAGCATAAGTAGGGAGGATGGCTACACCTTC
CASSISREDGYTF
>TRBJ1-4|NA|NA|TRBV27|14
TGTGCCAGCAGTTTATCTGGGTTGGAGGAAAAACTGTTTTTT
CASSLSGLEEKLFF
>TRBJ1-2|NA|NA|TRBV11-3|15
TGTGCCAGCAGCTCAAGACAGCAGGCTAACTATGGCTACACCTTC
CASSSRQQANYGYTF
>TRBJ1-3|NA|few|TRBV7-9|17
TGTGCCAGCATGAGCCAGGAGAATCTGAGCTCTGGAAACACCATATATTTT
CASMSQENLSSGNTIYF
>TRBJ2-3|NA|NA|TRBV30|15
TGTGCCTGGAGTCCCCTGGGGGAACGCACAGATACGCAGTATTTT
CAWSPLGERTDTQYF
>TRBJ1-2|NA|NA|TRBV6-1|13
TGTGCCAGCAGTGGGATGCAGGGCTCTGGCTACACCTTC
CASSGMQGSGYTF
>TRBJ1-3|NA|NA|TRBV15|15
TGTGCCACCAGCAGGACAGGATTGTCCGGAAACACCATATATTTT
CATSRTGLSGNTIYF
>TRBJ1-4|NA|NA|TRBV6-1|15
TGTGCCAGCAGTGATCAGGGGCACCTTAATGAAAAACTGTTTTTT
CASSDQGHLNEKLFF
>TRBJ2-3|TRBD2|few|TRBV2|15
TGTGCCAGCAGTGATGGAGCGGGGCGCGCAGATACGCAGTATTTT
CASSDGAGRADTQYF
>TRBJ2-1|TRBD2|NA|TRBV19|12
TGTGCCACCTCGGGGGGATACAATGAGCAGTTCTTC
CATSGGYNEQFF
>TRBJ1-5|NA|NA|TRBV15|15
TGTGCCACCAGCAGAGATCGTCGGGGTGGTCAGCCCCAGCATTTT
CATSRDRRGGQPQHF
>TRBJ1-2|TRBD1|few|TRBV6-5|13
TGTGCCAGCAGTTACTCGACAGGGTCCGGCTACACCTTC
CASSYSTGSGYTF
>TRBJ1-5|NA|NA|TRBV18|12
TGTGCCAGCTCTAGGGTCGGGCAGCCCCAGCATTTT
CASSRVGQPQHF
>TRBJ2-1|NA|few|TRBV7-9|12
TGTGCCAGCAGCTCACAGGGCGGTGAGCAGTTCTTC
CASSSQGGEQFF
>TRBJ1-6|NA|NA|TRBV19|17
TGTGCCAGTAGTGACCCGGGAACGGGACGCTTCAATTCACCCCTCCACTTT
CASSDPGTGRFNSPLHF
>TRBJ2-5|NA|few|TRBV7-6|12
TGTGCCAGCAGCTTTCAGCGGGAGACCCAGTACTTC
CASSFQRETQYF
>TRBJ1-1|TRBD1|NA|TRBV5-4|14
TGTGCCAGCAGCCCAGACAGGGTGAACACTGAAGCTTTCTTT
CASSPDRVNTEAFF
>TRBJ2-3|NA|few|TRBV6-5|16
TGTGCCAGCAGTTACTCTCAACAGGGTTACACAGATACGCAGTATTTT
CASSYSQQGYTDTQYF
>TRBJ2-3|TRBD2|NA|TRBV5-1|18
TGCGCCAGCAGCCCGGGACTAGCGGGGGGGATTAGCACAGATACGCAGTATTTT
CASSPGLAGGISTDTQYF
>TRBJ1-1|NA|NA|TRBV10-3|14
TGTGCCATCACCCCGTCGCAGGGGAACACTGAAGCTTTCTTT
CAITPSQGNTEAFF
>TRBJ2-3|TRBD2|NA|TRBV12-3/TRBV12-4|18
TGTGCCAGCAGTTTGGGGAAAGGGAGCGGGAGAAGCACAGATACGCAGTATTTT
CASSLGKGSGRSTDTQYF
>TRBJ2-1|TRBD2|NA|TRBV10-3|15
TGTGCCATCAGACCTCAACTAGCGACCAGCAATGAGCAGTTCTTC
CAIRPQLATSNEQFF
>TRBJ2-3|NA|few|TRBV6-1|15
TGTGCCAGCAGGTCTCGGGGGGCTAGCACAGATACGCAGTATTTT
CASRSRGASTDTQYF
>TRBJ2-3|TRBD2|NA|TRBV20-1|17
TGCAGTGCTAGGAGTCGGTCAAGCGGGGGGGCAACAGATACGCAGTATTTT
CSARSRSSGGATDTQYF